Following are 15 T cell receptor beta chains from one sample sequenced in a study of T cell responses to AZD1222 COVID-19 vaccine. Data came from immunoSEQ multiplex PCR; TCRdb stores just in-frame clones and leaves some out. This sample has about 140,000 clones, with 75% to 90% found just once. This specimen was peripheral blood, taken on day 0 of AZD1222 vaccination. These receptors all stem from an adult in good health.

The chain combines TRBV5-1 with TRBJ1-1; TRBD1 matches at 9 bases. The CDR3 sequence is 15 residues long. J gave up 1 base and V 4 bases, and 5 bases lay outside the gene matches. Germline V gene lookup returns CDR1 SGHRS and CDR2 YFSETQ. CDR3 sequence (DNA): TGCGCCAGCAGCCTGTCGGGACAGGGGAACACTGAAGCTTTCTTT. This translates into CASSLSGQGNTEAFF.

This sequence joins TRBV5-6 and TRBJ2-1, with no clear D. The germline V gene has CDR1 SGHDT and CDR2 YYEEEE. The CDR3 loop spans 11 amino acids. Trimming took off 2 bases at V and 10 bases at J, with 7 bases between the two ends. CDR3 in amino acids: CASSFVGEQFF. As DNA, the CDR3 is TGTGCCAGCAGCTTTGTTGGAGAGCAGTTCTTC. The whole variable domain, remainder taken from reference TRBV5-6 and TRBJ2-1, is DAGVTQSPTHLIKTRGQQVTLRCSPKSGHDTVSWYQQALGQGPQFIFQYYEEEERQRGNFPDRFSGHQFPNYSSELNVNALLLGDSALYLCASSFVGEQFFGPGTRLTVL.

The chain links TRBV4-1 to TRBJ2-6; D unresolved. CDR3 length: 14 residues. With 1 base removed from V and 4 bases from J, the gap between germline ends came to 5 bases. CDR1 is MGHRA and CDR2 is YSYEKL in the germline V gene. As DNA, the CDR3 is TGCGCCAGCAGCCAAGTCCCCGGGGCCAACGTCCTGACTTTC. Its protein product is CASSQVPGANVLTF.

The rearrangement joins TRBV5-5 to TRBJ2-5; D might be TRBD2 (6 bases). Per germline, CDR1 SGHKS and CDR2 YYEKEE (reference sequence). The V and J ends lost 4 bases and 4 bases respectively, with 14 bases between them. The length of the CDR3 is 14 residues. CDR3 sequence reads: CASSGVGGVETQYF. The CDR3 bases are TGTGCCAGCAGCGGCGTCGGGGGAGTAGAGACCCAGTACTTC. The full variable domain, with the rest looked up from reference TRBV5-5 and TRBJ2-5, is DAGVTQSPTHLIKTRGQQVTLRCSPISGHKSVSWYQQVLGQGPQFIFQYYEKEERGRGNFPDRFSARQFPNYSSELNVNALLLGDSALYLCASSGVGGVETQYFGPGTRLLVL.

This rearrangement joins TRBV6-4 to TRBJ2-1, with TRBD2 matching 7 bases. V shed 4 bases, J shed 0 bases, and the junction held 3 bases outside the gene matches. CDR3 size: 15 residues. Germline lookup yields CDR1 MRHNA and CDR2 SNTAGT. Here the CDR3 reads CASSGLADSYNEQFF. The CDR3 coding sequence is TGTGCCAGCAGTGGGCTAGCGGACTCCTACAATGAGCAGTTCTTC.

This sequence joins TRBV6-4 and TRBJ2-1, with 9 bases lining up with TRBD2. Germline-derived CDR1 and CDR2 are MRHNA and SNTAGT. Germline trimming cut 3 bases from V and 9 bases from J; bases unmatched to any gene: 6. The CDR3 runs 14 residues. The CDR3 region is CASSEAGGSGEQFF. The CDR3 nucleotides read TGTGCCAGCAGTGAAGCGGGGGGTAGTGGTGAGCAGTTCTTC.

The rearrangement joins TRBV19 to TRBJ1-5; D gene unclear. In germline, CDR1 is LNHDA, CDR2 SQIVND (reference sequence). Trimming pared 8 bases from V and 5 bases from J, leaving 19 bases between. This CDR3 spans 15 amino acids. CDR3 nucleotide sequence: TGTGCCAGTTCGGAACGGGCCGTTGTACATCAGCCCCAGCATTTT. Translated, it gives CASSERAVVHQPQHF.

The CDR3 DNA is TGTGCCAGCAGCCGCCGAGCAGGGCTAGCGGGAGTTGCCGGGGAGCTGTTTTTT. It encodes CASSRRAGLAGVAGELFF. The J gene is TRBJ2-2, the V gene TRBV7-3, with 10 bases lining up with TRBD2. V trimming: 5 bases; J trimming: 6 bases; junction bases outside the gene matches: 15. The CDR3 has 18 amino acids. Germline CDR1 is SGHTA and CDR2 is FQGTGA.

V gene TRBV19 combines with J gene TRBJ1-3; 7 nucleotides align to TRBD1. V lost 8 bases, J lost 5 bases, and 9 bases stayed unmatched. Germline V gene lookup returns CDR1 LNHDA and CDR2 SQIVND (reference sequence). CDR3 length equals 14 residues. The CDR3 DNA follows: TGTGCCAGTTGGCCCGGGACAGCTAGAAACACCATATATTTT. Residues: CASWPGTARNTIYF.

The chain couples TRBV11-3 to TRBJ2-2; 8 bases are shared with TRBD1. Per germline, CDR1 SGHNT and CDR2 YENEEA. The V and J ends lost 5 bases and 4 bases, in that order; junction bases with no gene match: 6. The CDR3 sequence is 15 residues long. As DNA, the CDR3 is TGTGCCAGCAGCCCCCGGACAGGGCCCACCGGGGAGCTGTTTTTT. Translated: CASSPRTGPTGELFF. The full variable domain, completed using reference TRBV11-3 and TRBJ2-2, is EAGVVQSPRYKIIEKKQPVAFWCNPISGHNTLYWYLQNLGQGPELLIRYENEEAVDDSQLPKDRFSAERLKGVDSTLKIQPAELGDSAVYLCASSPRTGPTGELFFGEGSRLTVL.

The genes are TRBV21-1 and TRBJ1-3. TRBV21-1 is a documented pseudogene. The CDR3 is 14 amino acids. CDR3 DNA: TGTGCCAGCAAAGCAAAGATGGCTGGAAACACCATATATTTT. The encoded protein is CASKAKMAGNTIYF.

The rearrangement uses TRBV28 and TRBJ1-2, with D possibly being TRBD1 (5 bases). V was clipped by 4 bases and J by 4 bases, with 13 bases between them. The germline V gene has CDR1 MDHEN and CDR2 SYDVKM. The CDR3 has 14 amino acids. The CDR3 here is CASSSPWGTYGYTF. CDR3 coding DNA: TGTGCCAGCAGTTCCCCGTGGGGGACCTATGGCTACACCTTC.

The chain has TRBV5-4 and TRBJ2-5; D not resolved. The CDR3 consists of 14 residues. Germline CDR1 is SGHNT and CDR2 is YYREEE (reference sequence). V was shortened by 2 bases and J by 1 base, with 9 bases between the two germline ends. This chain's CDR3 is CASSFLASQETQYF. The CDR3, as DNA: TGTGCCAGCAGCTTCTTAGCATCCCAAGAGACCCAGTACTTC.

J is TRBJ1-5 and V is TRBV6-1; no clear D. This CDR3 contains 15 residues. Germline assignment: CDR1 MNHNS and CDR2 SASEGT. V shed 2 bases and J shed 1 base, with 9 bases lying between them. The CDR3 sequence: CASSEIWQSNQPQHF. The DNA for the CDR3 is TGTGCCAGCAGTGAAATCTGGCAGAGCAATCAGCCCCAGCATTTT.

This clone was counted a single time. The chain uses TRBV9 and TRBJ1-3; 7 nucleotides align to TRBD1. CDR1 SGDLS and CDR2 YYNGEE come from the germline V gene. After removal of 2 bases from V and 0 bases from J, the junction contained 8 bases not matched to a gene. The CDR3 length is 17 residues. CDR3 residues: CASSVRQTGISGNTIYF. CDR3 coding DNA: TGTGCCAGCAGCGTCCGCCAGACAGGGATCTCTGGAAACACCATATATTTT.